This is a list of T cell receptor beta chains from one sample in a study of response to subunit inactivated influenza vaccine. TCRdb re-called the RT-PCR reads with MiXCR, one entry per CDR3 protein. The table shows around 200,000 distinct CDR3 sequences, with about 10% occurring only once. The sample consisted of non-naive T cells sorted from PBMCs, taken on the day of vaccination. The source is a man in his fifties who received an inactivated influenza vaccine. The CDR3 runs from the conserved cysteine through the conserved F or W. The D gene is left open where the match is weak. Size values are once, few and many counts, or a class for expanded clones, and some rows have none.

J	D	V	size	DNA	CDR3
TRBJ2-1	TRBD2	TRBV24-1	NA	TGTGCCACCAGTGATAGTAGCGGGGGGGCTAGGGATGAGCAGTTCTTC	CATSDSSGGARDEQFF
TRBJ2-7	TRBD2	TRBV2	few	TGTGCCAGCAGCGGACTAGCGGGGGGATCGGGGGAGCAGTACTTC	CASSGLAGGSGEQYF
TRBJ2-3	NA	TRBV7-2	many	TGTGCCAGCAGCACAGGGATCTCCCCAGATACGCAGTATTTT	CASSTGISPDTQYF
TRBJ1-4	TRBD1	TRBV20-1	many	TGCAGTGCCAAAGGGGGACAGGGAAACGAAAAACTGTTTTTT	CSAKGGQGNEKLFF
TRBJ2-3	TRBD2	TRBV12-3/TRBV12-4	many	TGTGCCAGCAGTTCGGGACTAACCTATAGCACAGATACGCAGTATTTT	CASSSGLTYSTDTQYF
TRBJ2-1	NA	TRBV9	many	TGTGCCAGCAGCTTAGACACGGGCTACAATGAGCAGTTCTTC	CASSLDTGYNEQFF
TRBJ2-2	NA	TRBV12-3/TRBV12-4	many	TGTGCCAGCAGTTTAGACCCCCGTATTCGGGGGACCGGGGAGCTGTTTTTT	CASSLDPRIRGTGELFF
TRBJ2-1	NA	TRBV12-3/TRBV12-4	NA	TGTGCCAGCAGGGGGGGACACCTCTCCTACAATGAGCAGTTCTTC	CASRGGHLSYNEQFF
TRBJ1-6	TRBD1	TRBV11-1	many	TGTGCCAGCAGGGGCGGGACAGGTATCGGCTCCTATAATTCACCCCTCCACTTT	CASRGGTGIGSYNSPLHF
TRBJ2-2	TRBD1	TRBV10-1	many	TGCGCCAGCAAACAGGGGCTGGACACCGGGGAGCTGTTTTTT	CASKQGLDTGELFF
TRBJ2-7	TRBD1	TRBV5-1	many	TGCGCCAGCAGCTCCGGGACAGGTAGAACCGAGCAGTACTTC	CASSSGTGRTEQYF
TRBJ2-1	NA	TRBV6-5	few	TGTGCCAGCAGTTACAAAGGCTCAGGGGGGCCTCACAATGAGCAGTTCTTC	CASSYKGSGGPHNEQFF
TRBJ2-3	TRBD1	TRBV14	many	TGTGCCAGCAGCCCGGACAGGGGGTTCACAGATACGCAGTATTTT	CASSPDRGFTDTQYF
TRBJ2-6	NA	TRBV7-2	many	TGTGCCAGCAGCCGTATGAGTGGGGCCAACGTCCTGACTTTC	CASSRMSGANVLTF
TRBJ1-2	NA	TRBV28	NA	TGTGCCAGCAGAACCACCGTGGGGAAGAGTGGCTACACCTTC	CASRTTVGKSGYTF
TRBJ1-1	NA	TRBV18	NA	TGTGCCAGCTCACCCTCCGGGACCTTGAACACTGAAGCTTTCTTT	CASSPSGTLNTEAFF
TRBJ2-7	NA	TRBV20-1	many	TGCAGTGCTGCCTTGACCGGATCCTACGAGCAGTACTTC	CSAALTGSYEQYF
TRBJ1-2	NA	TRBV6-2/TRBV6-3	few	TGTGCCAGCAGTTACTCGGGCCGCCGGGATGGCTACACCTTC	CASSYSGRRDGYTF
TRBJ1-5	NA	TRBV6-1	NA	TGTGTCAGCAGTGCCGGGACACCAAGCAATCAGCCCCAGCATTTT	CVSSAGTPSNQPQHF
TRBJ2-3	NA	TRBV5-1	many	TGCGCCAGCAGCTTGGACGGGAAGCCCGGTACGCAGTATTTT	CASSLDGKPGTQYF
TRBJ2-2	TRBD2	TRBV2	NA	TGTGCCAGCAGGGTGACTAGCGGGGGGGCCGGGGAGCTGTTTTTT	CASRVTSGGAGELFF
TRBJ2-5	NA	TRBV4-1	NA	TGCGCCAGCAGCCCAACCGGGCACGGATTCCGGGAGACCCAGTACTTC	CASSPTGHGFRETQYF
TRBJ2-1	NA	TRBV29-1	many	TGCAGCGTTGAAGATGGCCTCTACAATGAGCAGTTCTTC	CSVEDGLYNEQFF
TRBJ2-2	TRBD1	TRBV12-3/TRBV12-4	many	TGTGCCAGCAGACAACAGGGGTCGAGCACCGGGGAGCTGTTTTTT	CASRQQGSSTGELFF
TRBJ2-7	NA	TRBV5-1	many	TGCGCCAGCAGCTTGGATACCGGGTGGAGCGAGCAGTACTTC	CASSLDTGWSEQYF
TRBJ2-3	NA	TRBV29-1	few	TGCAGCGTTGGAAAAGGAACTACAGATACGCAGTATTTT	CSVGKGTTDTQYF
TRBJ2-2	NA	TRBV10-3	NA	TGTGCCATTAGGATAGGACAGTCCGGGGAGCTGTTTTTT	CAIRIGQSGELFF
TRBJ2-3	NA	TRBV28	many	TGTGCCAGCCGACTTCGGGGCCCAAGGCCAGATACGCAGTATTTT	CASRLRGPRPDTQYF
TRBJ2-1	NA	TRBV12-3/TRBV12-4	NA	TGTGCCAGCGGTTTTGGGGGGGCCACCTACAATGAGCAGTTCTTC	CASGFGGATYNEQFF
TRBJ1-2	NA	TRBV12-3/TRBV12-4	many	TGTGCCAGCAGCCACCGGGTCAGTTATGGCTACACCTTC	CASSHRVSYGYTF
TRBJ1-6	NA	TRBV3-1	NA	TGTGCCAGCAGCGTTTTCCACTCTACTGGGAATTCACCCCTCCACTTT	CASSVFHSTGNSPLHF
TRBJ2-1	TRBD2	TRBV6-1	few	TGTGCCAGCAAAAAACTAGCGGGGGGAGGAGGGCAGTTCTTC	CASKKLAGGGGQFF
TRBJ2-3	NA	TRBV27	many	TGTGCCAGCAGTTTAAGTTGGGGAACAGATACGCAGTATTTT	CASSLSWGTDTQYF